Shown below are 15 T cell receptor beta chains from a single sample sequenced in a study of T cell responses to AZD1222 COVID-19 vaccine (dated by TCRdb to the early 2020s). Explained via the paper, the time point label denotes: baseline before first vaccination. Library preparation was by the immunoSEQ multiplex PCR assay. TCRdb provides this immuneACCESS table in a form limited to in-frame rearrangements. Some clones are lacking; in checked studies, under half of them reflect an unresolved V gene, and why the rest are absent is not known. Here the sample has approximately 110,000 clones; more than 70% occur a single time. The ten largest clones take up about 5% of the sample. Sample: peripheral blood, taken on day 0 of AZD1222 vaccination. The receptor source for this set is an adult in good health.

The chain uses TRBV4-1 and TRBJ2-2, with 8 bases lining up with TRBD2. CDR1 is MGHRA, CDR2 YSYEKL, per germline. V shed 1 base, J shed 5 bases, and the junction held 3 bases outside the gene matches. This CDR3 is 15 amino acids long. CDR3 loop: CASSQVRGGTGELFF. The CDR3, as DNA: TGCGCCAGCAGCCAAGTACGGGGGGGGACCGGGGAGCTGTTTTTT.

A word on this clone: Other DNA sequences in this specimen translate into the identical CDR3. The J gene is TRBJ1-1, the V gene TRBV18, with D maybe TRBD1 (5 bases). Germline V gene sequence: CDR1 KGHSH, CDR2 LQKENI. The CDR3 loop spans 13 amino acids. V was pared by 4 bases and J by 1 base, with 7 bases between. CDR3 nucleotide sequence: TGTGCCAGCTCACGAGACAGGAACACTGAAGCTTTCTTT. Residues: CASSRDRNTEAFF.

In DNA, the CDR3 is TGTGCCAGCAGCTCAGGGGGCGCGAATGAAGCTTTCTTT. It yields the protein CASSSGGANEAFF. This chain joins TRBV7-8 and TRBJ1-1, with TRBD1 matching over 8 bases. The CDR3 is 13 residues long. Germline CDR1 reads SGHVS; CDR2 reads FQNEAQ. J lost 7 bases, V lost 4 bases, and 5 bases had no gene match.

The rearrangement links TRBV12-3 or TRBV12-4 to TRBJ1-2; no definite D call. Trimming stripped 1 base from V and 8 bases from J, with 11 bases between. This CDR3 is built from 13 residues. CDR3 coding DNA: TGTGCCAGCAGTTTAGGGGGAACTGAGGGCTACACCTTC. It specifies CASSLGGTEGYTF.

V is TRBV10-3 and J is TRBJ2-5, with 9 bases lining up with TRBD2. Trimming took 4 bases from V and 4 from J; bases not matched to a gene: 7. The V gene's germline CDR1 is ENHRY and CDR2 SYGVKD. This CDR3 is 15 amino acids long. The DNA of the CDR3 is TGTGCCATCAGTGTTAATAGCGGGGGTGGAGAGACCCAGTACTTC. Amino acids: CAISVNSGGGETQYF.

The chain is built from TRBV10-3 and TRBJ1-1; TRBD1 is a possible D gene (5 bases). Deletions cut 6 bases from V and 3 bases from J, with 11 bases between. The CDR3 is made up of 13 amino acids. CDR1 and CDR2 from the germline V gene are ENHRY and SYGVKD. Written as DNA, the CDR3 is TGTGCCATCAGGGGGGACTCCGACACTGAAGCTTTCTTT. It translates to CAIRGDSDTEAFF.

V usage is TRBV19 and J usage is TRBJ1-3; perhaps TRBD1 as D (5 bases). CDR1 and CDR2 (germline): LNHDA, SQIVND (reference sequence). The CDR3 extends over 16 amino acids. With 7 bases removed from V and 2 bases from J, the gap between germline ends came to 18 bases. CDR3 in DNA: TGTGCCAGTAAAGTTGGGGAGGGGTTTCCTGGAAACACCATATATTTT. Translation: CASKVGEGFPGNTIYF.

The chain joins TRBV7-2 to TRBJ2-2, with unresolved D. The germline gives CDR1 SGHTA, CDR2 FQGNSA. The CDR3 runs to 15 residues. The V end was cut by 5 bases, the J end by 6 bases, with 16 bases between. CDR3 coding DNA: TGTGCCAGCAGCCAGGCGCTTATGCCCGCCGGGGAGCTGTTTTTT. Its translation: CASSQALMPAGELFF.

The rearrangement links TRBV28 to TRBJ2-2; possible D gene TRBD1, 6 bases. The germline CDR1 and CDR2 sequences are MDHEN and SYDVKM. V was shortened by 6 bases and J by 4 bases, with 12 bases between the two germline ends. The CDR3 loop spans 14 amino acids. CDR3 loop: CASSPGTSTGELFF. CDR3 bases: TGTGCCAGCAGCCCCGGGACATCCACCGGGGAGCTGTTTTTT. Full variable domain (outside the CDR3, taken from reference TRBV28 and TRBJ2-2): DVKVTQSSRYLVKRTGEKVFLECVQDMDHENMFWYRQDPGLGLRLIYFSYDVKMKEKGDIPEGYSVSREKKERFSLILESASTNQTSMYLCASSPGTSTGELFFGEGSRLTVL.

This chain uses TRBV6-5 with TRBJ1-6, with D tentatively TRBD1 (5 bases). Germline loops: CDR1 MNHEY, CDR2 SVGAGI. V lost 7 bases and J 8 bases, leaving 9 bases between the germline ends. The CDR3 sequence is 12 residues long. The CDR3 DNA sequence: TGTGCCAGCACCTCGGGGGATTCACCCCTCCACTTT. Its protein is CASTSGDSPLHF.

CDR3 bases: TGTGCCAGTAGTTCCCGAGGGTGGGCTAATGAAAAACTGTTTTTT. Translated: CASSSRGWANEKLFF. The rearrangement joins TRBV19 to TRBJ1-4; D is unclear. Trimming left V 5 bases short and J 3 bases short, with 13 bases between. The germline V gene has CDR1 LNHDA and CDR2 SQIVND (reference sequence). This CDR3 has 15 residues.

The chain employs TRBV5-1 and TRBJ2-2; D ambiguous. The germline gives CDR1 SGHRS, CDR2 YFSETQ. V lost 2 bases to trimming and J lost 3 bases, with 2 bases between them. This CDR3 has 12 amino acids. CDR3 nucleotides: TGCGCCAGCAGCTTTGACACCGGGGAGCTGTTTTTT. It encodes CASSFDTGELFF.

The rearrangement joins TRBV19 to TRBJ1-5; D ambiguous. There are 13 residues in the CDR3. CDR1 and CDR2 (germline): LNHDA, SQIVND (reference sequence). The ends were cut back, 1 base at V and 4 bases at J, with 5 bases in the middle. The CDR3 DNA reads as TGTGCCAGTAGTATAGTCTTGAATCAGCCCCAGCATTTT. Its protein product is CASSIVLNQPQHF.

V is TRBV7-9 and J is TRBJ2-3, with a weak D call TRBD1 (5 bases). The CDR3 is 15 residues long. CDR1 and CDR2 (germline): SEHNR, FQNEAQ (reference sequence). V lost 3 bases to trimming and J lost 5 bases, with 15 bases between them. The CDR3 coding sequence is TGTGCCAGCAGCTTCCTCCAGGGTAATCGAGATACGCAGTATTTT. Encoded protein: CASSFLQGNRDTQYF.

V is TRBV6-5 and J is TRBJ1-6; D not certain. The V and J ends lost 6 bases and 14 bases respectively, with 14 bases between them. The CDR3 extends over 12 amino acids. The germline gives CDR1 MNHEY, CDR2 SVGAGI. CDR3 DNA sequence: TGTGCCAGCAGACAACCCGTGGGGACCCTCCACTTT. This encodes CASRQPVGTLHF.